What follows are 30 T cell receptor beta chains derived from one specimen sequenced in a study of cytomegalovirus exposure and HLA in healthy donors. Produced via immunoSEQ multiplex PCR; TCRdb's table is partial and in-frame only. The sample has 200,000 to 250,000 clones; about 86% are singletons. Sequenced material: PBMCs. The receptors shown here come from a woman aged 18-29 years in good health and CMV-seronegative.

The chain is built from TRBV27 and TRBJ1-1; D may be TRBD1 (5 bases). CDR1 is MNHEY and CDR2 is SMNVEV in the germline V gene (reference sequence). V dropped 4 bases and J dropped 6 bases, with 12 bases sitting between them. This CDR3 spans 13 amino acids. The CDR3 coding sequence is TGTGCCAGCAGTTACCAGGGAGGGGCTGAAGCTTTCTTT. It encodes CASSYQGGAEAFF.

The chain carries TRBV4-2 and TRBJ2-2, with 8 bases that match TRBD2. The junction had 6 bases not matched to a gene; V was cut back by 2 bases and J by 4 bases. Germline loops: CDR1 LGHNA, CDR2 YNFKEQ. CDR3 size: 16 residues. The CDR3 reads CASSQLLAAPTGELFF. The CDR3 nucleotides are TGTGCCAGCAGCCAATTACTAGCGGCCCCCACCGGGGAGCTGTTTTTT.

The gene calls are TRBV6-5 and TRBJ1-3; 7 positions agree with TRBD1. Germline CDR1 is MNHEY and CDR2 is SVGAGI. J lost 4 bases, V lost 6 bases, and 6 bases had no gene match. This CDR3 has 14 amino acids. The CDR3 loop reads CASSRTGVGNTIYF. For the CDR3, the DNA is TGTGCCAGCAGCCGAACAGGGGTCGGAAACACCATATATTTT.

The gene calls are TRBV6-1 and TRBJ2-5; no reliable D call. Trimming took off 6 bases at V and 3 bases at J, with 8 bases between the two ends. CDR3 length equals 12 residues. Per germline, CDR1 MNHNS and CDR2 SASEGT. The CDR3: CASRTLEETQYF. In nucleotides, the CDR3 is TGTGCCAGCAGGACATTGGAAGAGACCCAGTACTTC.

The chain recombines TRBV18 with TRBJ2-7, with TRBD1 identical over 11 bases. Unmatched junction bases numbered 2, after V lost 1 base and J lost 3 bases. The CDR3 extends over 15 amino acids. CDR1 KGHSH and CDR2 LQKENI come from the germline V gene. CDR3 sequence (DNA): TGTGCCAGCTCACCACGGACAGGGGGCGGCTACGAGCAGTACTTC. Encoded protein: CASSPRTGGGYEQYF.

The CDR3 DNA is TGCGCCAGCAGCCCGACACCTAGCACAGATACGCAGTATTTT. Its translation is CASSPTPSTDTQYF. The rearrangement links TRBV4-1 to TRBJ2-3; D is uncertain. V was pared by 4 bases and J by 0 bases, with 8 bases between. The CDR3 is 14 residues long. The V gene's germline CDR1 is MGHRA and CDR2 YSYEKL.

V usage is TRBV19 and J usage is TRBJ2-5; D call uncertain. The CDR3 runs 13 residues. Between the trimmed V and J ends, which lost 2 bases and 4 bases, there was a span of 8 bases. CDR1 and CDR2 from the germline V gene are LNHDA and SQIVND (reference sequence). The CDR3 coding sequence is TGTGCCAGTAGTATACGCCCCGGAGAGACCCAGTACTTC. This encodes CASSIRPGETQYF.

This chain uses TRBV6-1 with TRBJ2-7; TRBD1 might be the D (5 bases). From germline, CDR1 is MNHNS and CDR2 SASEGT. Trimming took off 7 bases at V and 2 bases at J, with 15 bases between the two ends. The CDR3 runs 14 residues. This CDR3 reads CASTRGPTTYEQYF. The DNA of the CDR3 is TGTGCCAGCACTAGGGGCCCTACCACCTACGAGCAGTACTTC.

The chain carries TRBV4-1 and TRBJ1-1, with 7 bases fitting TRBD1. Unmatched junction bases numbered 7, after V lost 6 bases and J lost 0 bases. The CDR3 spans 15 residues. Germline loops: CDR1 MGHRA, CDR2 YSYEKL. The CDR3 DNA sequence: TGCGCCAGCAGTCCACAGGGGATAATGAACACTGAAGCTTTCTTT. This gives the protein CASSPQGIMNTEAFF.

In this sample, this clone turned up once. The V and J genes are TRBV9 and TRBJ2-5; TRBD2 matches 9 bases. From germline, CDR1 is SGDLS and CDR2 YYNGEE. The CDR3 totals 19 residues. The junction had 17 bases not matched to a gene; V was cut back by 4 bases and J by 1 base. The CDR3 DNA reads as TGTGCCAGCAGCTCCCCTTTAGGCAAGCGGGAGGTTTCCCAAGAGACCCAGTACTTC. It encodes CASSSPLGKREVSQETQYF.

V gene TRBV7-6 combines with J gene TRBJ2-1; tentatively, D is TRBD2 (6 bases). V was shortened by 1 base and J by 5 bases, with 12 bases between the two germline ends. In germline, CDR1 is SGHVS, CDR2 FNYEAQ. This CDR3 has 15 residues. CDR3 amino acids: CASSLVAGKHNEQFF. CDR3 nucleotides: TGTGCCAGCAGCTTAGTGGCGGGAAAGCACAATGAGCAGTTCTTC.

The chain is built from TRBV9 and TRBJ1-5, with D possibly being TRBD1 (6 bases). The V and J ends lost 4 bases and 4 bases respectively, with 9 bases between them. The CDR3 spans 13 residues. Germline CDR1 reads SGDLS; CDR2 reads YYNGEE. CDR3 in DNA: TGTGCCAGCAGCCGACAGGTTAATCAGCCCCAGCATTTT. Its protein is CASSRQVNQPQHF.

The gene calls are TRBV15 and TRBJ2-7; 10 bases are shared with TRBD2. Per germline, CDR1 LNHNV and CDR2 YYDKDF (reference sequence). With V trimmed by 5 bases and J by 1 base, 5 bases remained unmatched. The CDR3 extends over 15 amino acids. CDR3 region: CATSERTSGSYEQYF. The CDR3 coding sequence is TGTGCCACCAGCGAGAGGACTAGCGGATCCTACGAGCAGTACTTC.

Comments on this clone: The junction shows a germline mismatch at one end, possibly a read error. The chain links TRBV5-1 to TRBJ1-2; TRBD1 matches 7 bases. The CDR3 covers 14 residues. The germline gives CDR1 SGHRS, CDR2 YFSETQ. CDR3 region: CASRLEDGTVGYTF. The DNA for the CDR3 is TGCGCCAGCAGATTGGAGGACGGGACAGTTGGCTACACCTTC.

The V and J genes are TRBV7-2 and TRBJ2-7; 7 bases match TRBD1. CDR1 and CDR2 from the germline V gene are SGHTA and FQGNSA. The J segment lost 4 bases and the V segment lost 5 bases, leaving 11 bases of the junction unmatched. This CDR3 has 15 amino acids. CDR3 protein: CASSRGTVLGYEQYF. CDR3 nucleotide sequence: TGTGCCAGCAGCAGAGGGACAGTCCTGGGGTACGAGCAGTACTTC.

The chain has TRBV18 and TRBJ2-1; weak D call: TRBD1 (5 bases). The CDR3 is 15 amino acids. Germline V gene data show CDR1 as KGHSH and CDR2 as LQKENI. V was shortened by 1 base and J by 3 bases, with 10 bases between the two germline ends. The DNA of the CDR3 is TGTGCCAGCTCACCACTCAGGGTCAACTACAATGAGCAGTTCTTC. This translates into CASSPLRVNYNEQFF.

This rearrangement joins TRBV6-5 to TRBJ2-2; 7 bases map to TRBD2. The ends lost 2 bases at V and 1 base at J; junction bases unmatched: 1. CDR1 is MNHEY, CDR2 SVGAGI, per germline. The CDR3 runs 15 residues. Written as DNA, the CDR3 is TGTGCCAGCAGTTACCAGCGGGAGAACACCGGGGAGCTGTTTTTT. It yields the protein CASSYQRENTGELFF.

The chain joins TRBV5-6 to TRBJ1-1; D gene ambiguous. The germline V gene has CDR1 SGHDT and CDR2 YYEEEE. CDR3 length equals 12 residues. V dropped 6 bases and J dropped 4 bases, with 10 bases sitting between them. DNA of the CDR3: TGTGCCAGCAACGTGGGGAGCACTGAAGCTTTCTTT. This gives the protein CASNVGSTEAFF.

This chain uses TRBV11-2 with TRBJ2-7, with a possible D match to TRBD1 (5 bases). The germline V gene has CDR1 SGHAT and CDR2 FQNNGV. Trimming left V 1 base short and J 1 base short, with 8 bases between. There are 14 residues in the CDR3. The CDR3 DNA reads as TGTGCCAGCAGCTTAGGACAGCGATCCTACGAGCAGTACTTC. This encodes CASSLGQRSYEQYF.

The chain has TRBV28 and TRBJ1-1; maybe TRBD1 (5 bases). Germline V lookup: CDR1 MDHEN, CDR2 SYDVKM. The CDR3 length is 13 residues. V was pared by 8 bases and J by 1 base, with 11 bases between. The CDR3 region is CASSPRENTEAFF. In nucleotides, the CDR3 is TGTGCCAGCTCGCCCAGGGAGAACACTGAAGCTTTCTTT.

The rearrangement uses TRBV27 and TRBJ2-7; tentatively, D is TRBD2 (6 bases). Trimming removed 5 bases from V and 3 bases from J, with 23 bases in between. Looked up from germline, CDR1 is MNHEY and CDR2 is SMNVEV (reference sequence). The CDR3 has 17 residues. The CDR3 protein is CASSRYTASGPGYEQYF. In DNA, the CDR3 is TGTGCCAGCAGTCGATATACAGCAAGCGGGCCAGGCTACGAGCAGTACTTC.

The rearrangement joins TRBV7-8 to TRBJ2-1; no firm D call. Germline V lookup: CDR1 SGHVS, CDR2 FQNEAQ. V was trimmed by 3 bases and J by 5 bases, leaving 5 bases between them. There are 12 residues in the CDR3. The CDR3 DNA reads TGTGCCAGCAGCTTCGACAACAATGAGCAGTTCTTC. Its translation is CASSFDNNEQFF.

This sequence joins TRBV19 and TRBJ2-7; a weak D match, TRBD2 (6 bases). The V gene lost 3 bases and the J gene lost 6 bases, with 24 bases spanning the gap. The germline CDR1 and CDR2 sequences are LNHDA and SQIVND (reference sequence). The CDR3 extends over 17 amino acids. CDR3 coding DNA: TGTGCCAGTAGTATCGGCGGGGTCTTTGGACTATCCGGCGAGCAGTACTTC. It is translated as CASSIGGVFGLSGEQYF.

The CDR3 spells CASSKVLPAGADEQYF. CDR3 nucleotide sequence: TGTGCCAGCAGCAAAGTTCTTCCGGCGGGAGCGGACGAGCAGTACTTC. The V gene is TRBV21-1, the J gene TRBJ2-7; the D call of TRBD2 is as the table states it, not checked on the DNA. TRBV21-1 is reported as a pseudogene. The CDR3 covers 16 residues.

V and J are TRBV4-1 and TRBJ2-2; tentative D call: TRBD1 (5 bases). V lost 7 bases to trimming and J lost 5 bases, with 17 bases between them. This CDR3 is built from 15 residues. Germline V gene lookup returns CDR1 MGHRA and CDR2 YSYEKL. The CDR3 DNA reads as TGCGCCAGCACAAACCTCTTAGGGGAAACCGGGGAGCTGTTTTTT. Protein sequence: CASTNLLGETGELFF.

The chain has TRBV19 and TRBJ1-1; D call uncertain. The germline V and J ends were trimmed by 7 bases and 2 bases, with 11 bases remaining between them. CDR3 length: 13 amino acids. Germline-derived CDR1 and CDR2 are LNHDA and SQIVND (reference sequence). This chain's CDR3 is CASIEVENTEAFF. The CDR3 DNA reads TGTGCCAGTATCGAGGTAGAAAACACTGAAGCTTTCTTT.

This clone was picked up one time. This chain joins TRBV19 and TRBJ2-1; D possibly corresponds to TRBD2 (5 bases). The CDR3 has 13 residues. Deletions cut 1 base from V and 9 bases from J, with 10 bases between. Germline CDR1 LNHDA, CDR2 SQIVND (reference sequence). The CDR3 coding sequence is TGTGCCAGTAGTATAGGGGCCCGGGGTGAGCAGTTCTTC. This codes for CASSIGARGEQFF.

V gene TRBV4-3 combines with J gene TRBJ2-3; no firm D call. CDR3 size: 14 residues. Germline V gene sequence: CDR1 LGHNA, CDR2 YSLEER. Trimming removed 1 base at V and 1 base at J, with 6 bases between. The CDR3 DNA reads as TGCGCCAGCAGCCAAGCGCCAGGCACAGATACGCAGTATTTT. This gives the protein CASSQAPGTDTQYF.

The chain is built from TRBV7-9 and TRBJ1-1; tentatively, D is TRBD1 (6 bases). Germline V gene sequence: CDR1 SEHNR, CDR2 FQNEAQ (reference sequence). V was pared by 4 bases and J by 2 bases, with 14 bases between. There are 15 residues in the CDR3. The CDR3 sequence is CASSWAGRGNTEAFF. The CDR3 coding sequence is TGTGCCAGCAGCTGGGCGGGCAGGGGTAACACTGAAGCTTTCTTT.

This clone was observed a few times. The chain uses TRBV7-2 and TRBJ2-6; tentative D call: TRBD2 (6 bases). Germline lookup yields CDR1 SGHTA and CDR2 FQGNSA. Trimming left V 4 bases short and J 1 base short, with 11 bases between. This CDR3 has 16 amino acids. CDR3 nucleotide sequence: TGTGCCAGCAGCTACCGTGGGGGGTCTGGGGCCAACGTCCTGACTTTC. Its protein is CASSYRGGSGANVLTF.